This is a list of T cell receptor beta chains from one sample in a study of T cell repertoires in cytomegalovirus infection. These receptors' targets are unknown. Via MiXCR, TCRdb re-called the reads, giving one row per CDR3 protein. The sample includes hundreds of thousands of distinct CDR3 sequences, approximately 42% of them seen just once. The source material was cultured PBMCs, sampled from culture after CMV antigen stimulation. The receptors stem from a human donor in good health (CMV status not recorded). Some clones in this sample may be carry-over from other donors' samples. The CDR3 runs from the conserved cysteine through the conserved F or W. Fields, in order: clone size, D gene, V gene, J gene, CDR3 DNA, CDR3 protein. The D gene is left open where the match is weak. Expanded clones are given a class, and other clones once, few, many or no size at all.

>NA|NA|TRBV6-5|TRBJ2-5
TGTGCCAGCAGTTCCCTGAAAGAGACCCAGTACTTC
CASSSLKETQYF
>NA|TRBD1|TRBV12-3/TRBV12-4|TRBJ1-1
TGTGCCAGCAGATCCAGACAGGGGAACACTGAAGCTTTCTTT
CASRSRQGNTEAFF
>NA|NA|TRBV6-8|TRBJ2-7
TGTGCCAGCAGTGCCTTTAGCAGACTTACTTCCTACGAGCAGTACTTC
CASSAFSRLTSYEQYF
>few|NA|TRBV7-8|TRBJ1-6
TGTGCCAGCAGCCTTACCCCCGGGTATTCACCCCTCCACTTT
CASSLTPGYSPLHF
>once|NA|TRBV28|TRBJ2-7
TGTGCCAGCAGTTCCGCTCGACAAAGACGGGATTGGAGCTCCTACGAGCAGTACTTC
CASSSARQRRDWSSYEQYF
>NA|NA|TRBV7-4|TRBJ1-4
TGTGCCAGCAACGGACCTCCGGGGCCAGGTTTTGAAAAACTGTTTTTT
CASNGPPGPGFEKLFF
>NA|NA|TRBV6-1|TRBJ1-1
TGTGCCAGCAGTTGGGTGGGGACTGAAGCTTTCTTT
CASSWVGTEAFF
>NA|NA|TRBV5-4|TRBJ2-5
TGTGCCAGCAGCCCCGAGGGCACAGAGACCCAGTACTTC
CASSPEGTETQYF
>few|NA|TRBV7-2|TRBJ1-2
TGTGCCAGCAGCTTAGATACGGGGGCATACTATGGCTACACCTTC
CASSLDTGAYYGYTF
>few|NA|TRBV7-8|TRBJ1-1
TGTGCCAGCAGCTTAGATGCCCGACACCCTGAAGCTTTCTTT
CASSLDARHPEAFF
>NA|NA|TRBV15|TRBJ2-5
TGTGCCACCAGCAGAGATTCAGCCAGGTCGGGGGAGACCCAGTACTTC
CATSRDSARSGETQYF
>NA|TRBD1|TRBV2|TRBJ2-1
TGTGCCAGCTCTAAAACAGGGGGCCGGGAGCAGTTCTTC
CASSKTGGREQFF
>NA|NA|TRBV7-6|TRBJ1-1
TGTGCCAGCAGGAATTATGGGGACACTGAAGCTTTCTTT
CASRNYGDTEAFF
>few|TRBD1|TRBV6-5|TRBJ1-1
TGTGCCAGCAGTTACGGGACAGGGGGGTTTGGAACTGAAGCTTTCTTT
CASSYGTGGFGTEAFF
>few|NA|TRBV2|TRBJ1-5
TGTGCCAGCAAACAGGACCCAACGTGGAATCAGCCCCAGCATTTT
CASKQDPTWNQPQHF
>NA|TRBD2|TRBV5-4|TRBJ2-5
TGTGCCAGCAGCTTGGACTTACTAGCGGGGGACCCAGGGACCCAGTACTTC
CASSLDLLAGDPGTQYF
>NA|NA|TRBV7-2|TRBJ1-2
TGTGCCAGCAGCTTCCTTGGGGGCGCTGACTACACCTTC
CASSFLGGADYTF
>few|NA|TRBV7-6|TRBJ1-2
TGTGCCAGCAGCTTAGCGTACTTACCGGAGTATGGCTACACCTTC
CASSLAYLPEYGYTF
>NA|NA|TRBV5-4|TRBJ2-2
TGTGCCAGCAGCCACCCCTTTTGGATGAACACCGGGGAGCTGTTTTTT
CASSHPFWMNTGELFF
>once|TRBD2|TRBV20-1|TRBJ2-3
TGCAGTGCTAGAGATCTGGCTAGCGGGGGGGGCACAGATACGCAGTATTTT
CSARDLASGGGTDTQYF
>NA|NA|TRBV20-1|TRBJ2-7
TGCAGTGCTAGAGTTATGAGGCCAAACTACGAGCAGTACTTC
CSARVMRPNYEQYF
>NA|TRBD2|TRBV11-2|TRBJ2-7
TGTGCCAGCAGCATGCGACTAGCGGGGAGGCTCTACGAGCAGTACTTC
CASSMRLAGRLYEQYF
>NA|NA|TRBV6-5|TRBJ2-1
TGTGCCAGCAGTGCCCTCAGGGGGGGGGTGAATGAGCAGTTCTTC
CASSALRGGVNEQFF
>NA|NA|TRBV5-1|TRBJ2-7
TGTGCCAGCAGTTTAGAGGGACTCTACGAGCAGTACTTC
CASSLEGLYEQYF
>NA|TRBD1|TRBV27|TRBJ2-1
TGTGCCAGCAGCCCCCCCCCCCGGACAGGTCCGATCTTAAGGAGCGATGAGCAGTTCTTC
CASSPPPRTGPILRSDEQFF
>NA|NA|TRBV6-6|TRBJ2-1
TGTGCCAGCAAGGGGGGTGAGGACAATGAGCAGTTCTTC
CASKGGEDNEQFF
>NA|TRBD1|TRBV5-1|TRBJ1-4
TGCGCCAGCAGCCCGGGGGACAGGGAGTATGAAAAACTGTTTTTT
CASSPGDREYEKLFF
>few|TRBD2|TRBV7-9|TRBJ2-1
TGTGCCAGCAGCCCTTGGAGTAGCGGGGGTAATGAGCAGTTCTTC
CASSPWSSGGNEQFF
>NA|NA|TRBV2|TRBJ1-6
TGTGCCAGCAGCGAGGATAGTCAGACTAATTCACCCCTCCACTTT
CASSEDSQTNSPLHF
>NA|NA|TRBV11-1|TRBJ1-5
TGTGCCAGCAGCTTAGGGCCAGGGCGAGACCAGCCCCAGCATTTT
CASSLGPGRDQPQHF